The 18 T cell receptor beta chains presented below share a single source sample, sequenced in a study of a mutant IDH1 vaccine in newly diagnosed glioma. Their antigen targets remain unknown. Regarding time point: week 11, during vaccination. Topical imiquimod was applied with each vaccine dose, which held 300 ug of mutant IDH1 20-mer peptide. Clones were sequenced by immunoSEQ multiplex PCR, and TCRdb holds only the in-frame ones, with some missing. The table has 100,000 to 150,000 clones, around 80% seen once. The sample was PBMCs, taken from a glioma patient whose treatment included an IDH1 peptide vaccine. The receptors derive from a man aged 40-55 years with glioma.

This chain joins TRBV5-1 and TRBJ2-1; D is uncertain. The CDR3 runs to 13 residues. CDR1 is SGHRS, CDR2 YFSETQ, per germline. V lost 1 base to trimming and J lost 4 bases, with 6 bases between them. The CDR3 DNA follows: TGCGCCAGCAGCTTGTCAGGATACAATGAGCAGTTCTTC. It specifies CASSLSGYNEQFF.

The J gene is TRBJ2-3, the V gene TRBV13; D remains unclear. Germline CDR1 and CDR2: PRHDT and FYEKMQ (reference sequence). The CDR3 loop spans 15 amino acids. V was cut by 3 bases and J by 0 bases, with 10 bases left in between. CDR3 sequence: CASSFGQASTDTQYF. In DNA, the CDR3 is TGTGCCAGCAGCTTTGGGCAGGCGAGCACAGATACGCAGTATTTT.

V and J are TRBV7-2 and TRBJ2-1, with D possibly being TRBD1 (6 bases). V gave up 5 bases and J gave up 0 bases, with 11 bases separating them. Per the germline V gene, CDR1 is SGHTA and CDR2 is FQGNSA. The CDR3 contains 15 residues. CDR3 bases: TGTGCCAGCAGCGCAAAAGGGGGCTCCTACAATGAGCAGTTCTTC. Its protein product is CASSAKGGSYNEQFF.

V usage is TRBV28 and J usage is TRBJ2-7, with 12 bases aligning to TRBD2. The CDR3 extends over 16 amino acids. V gave up 6 bases and J gave up 0 bases; unmatched junction bases: 6. CDR1 and CDR2 (germline): MDHEN, SYDVKM. The CDR3 DNA is TGTGCCAGCAGCACTGGGACTAGCGGGTTCTCCTACGAGCAGTACTTC. Translating gives CASSTGTSGFSYEQYF.

The chain uses TRBV5-6 and TRBJ2-1, with 12 bases matching TRBD2. V was pared by 2 bases and J by 7 bases, with 7 bases of the junction left unmatched. The germline gives CDR1 SGHDT, CDR2 YYEEEE. This CDR3 is built from 16 residues. Written as DNA, the CDR3 is TGTGCCAGCAGCTTCCTGACTAGCGGGAGAGGTAATGAGCAGTTCTTC. Encoded protein: CASSFLTSGRGNEQFF.

J is TRBJ2-1 and V is TRBV5-1; 9 bases match TRBD1. V was clipped by 2 bases and J by 9 bases; unmatched bases: 12. The germline CDR1 and CDR2 sequences are SGHRS and YFSETQ. The CDR3 contains 16 residues. The CDR3 sequence: CASSLLTGQGRGEQFF. The CDR3 DNA reads as TGCGCCAGCAGCTTACTCACCGGACAGGGGAGGGGTGAGCAGTTCTTC. The full variable domain, rest sourced from reference TRBV5-1 and TRBJ2-1, is KAGVTQTPRYLIKTRGQQVTLSCSPISGHRSVSWYQQTPGQGLQFLFEYFSETQRNKGNFPGRFSGRQFSNSRSEMNVSTLELGDSALYLCASSLLTGQGRGEQFFGPGTRLTVL.

The rearrangement joins TRBV19 to TRBJ2-3; TRBD1 or TRBD2 may be the D gene (5 bases each). From germline, CDR1 is LNHDA and CDR2 SQIVND (reference sequence). This CDR3 comprises 13 residues. Between the trimmed V and J ends, which lost 5 bases and 5 bases, there was a span of 11 bases. This CDR3 reads CASSGTFGDTQYF. The CDR3 DNA reads as TGTGCCAGTAGTGGGACCTTTGGAGATACGCAGTATTTT.

The rearrangement links TRBV6-4 to TRBJ1-2; D is unresolved. The CDR3 length is 14 residues. The ends were cut back, 3 bases at V and 6 bases at J, with 14 bases in the middle. Germline V gene data show CDR1 as MRHNA and CDR2 as SNTAGT. CDR3 sequence: CASSEEEAQDGYTF. The CDR3 DNA sequence: TGTGCCAGCAGTGAGGAGGAGGCTCAGGATGGCTACACCTTC.

By share, this clone counts as medium-sized. In nucleotides, the CDR3 is TGTGCCAGTAGTATGGGGTTTGACTACGAGCAGTACTTC. This translates into CASSMGFDYEQYF. This chain links TRBV19 with TRBJ2-7; D is uncertain. Germline-derived CDR1 and CDR2 are LNHDA and SQIVND (reference sequence). Deletions cut 3 bases from V and 3 bases from J, with 9 bases between. The CDR3 consists of 13 residues.

The V gene is TRBV6-6, the J gene TRBJ2-7, with 10 bases identical to TRBD2. J was trimmed by 5 bases and V by 5 bases; bases with no gene match: 9. Germline lookup yields CDR1 MNHNY and CDR2 SVGAGI (reference sequence). The CDR3 covers 15 residues. The CDR3 bases are TGTGCCAGCAGTAATCCTAGCGGGAGTCGGGACGAGCAGTACTTC. The encoded protein is CASSNPSGSRDEQYF.

The gene calls are TRBV7-6 and TRBJ2-5; 12 bases agree with TRBD2. V lost 5 bases to trimming and J lost 3 bases; unmatched junction nucleotides: 1. The germline CDR1 and CDR2 sequences are SGHVS and FNYEAQ. This CDR3 comprises 14 residues. The CDR3 here is CASSRTSGKETQYF. The CDR3 bases are TGTGCCAGCAGCAGGACTAGCGGGAAAGAGACCCAGTACTTC.

The CDR3 spells CASSLLAGGTDTQYF. DNA for the CDR3: TGTGCCAGCAGCTTGCTAGCGGGAGGCACAGATACGCAGTATTTT. The V and J genes are TRBV11-3 and TRBJ2-3; 10 bases are a match to TRBD2. Germline V gene data show CDR1 as SGHNT and CDR2 as YENEEA. Trimming took 3 bases from V and 1 from J; bases not matched to a gene: 1. The CDR3 totals 15 residues.

Only a few counts were recorded for this clone. The V call is TRBV27, the J call TRBJ1-1; tentatively, D is TRBD1 (5 bases). This CDR3 has 21 amino acids. The V gene lost 2 bases and the J gene lost 0 bases, with 28 bases spanning the gap. The germline V gene has CDR1 MNHEY and CDR2 SMNVEV (reference sequence). Here the CDR3 DNA reads TGTGCCAGCAGTTTACGTGCGGGTGTTCGGGGACTCGACCCCATGAACACTGAAGCTTTCTTT. This sequence encodes CASSLRAGVRGLDPMNTEAFF.

The chain combines TRBV7-2 with TRBJ1-2, with 10 bases aligning to TRBD1. Per the germline V gene, CDR1 is SGHTA and CDR2 is FQGNSA. V shed 1 base, J shed 0 bases, and the junction held 2 bases outside the gene matches. The CDR3 runs 16 residues. The CDR3 DNA follows: TGTGCCAGCAGCTTAGGACAGGGGGCAGCTAACTATGGCTACACCTTC. Its translation is CASSLGQGAANYGYTF.

The chain links TRBV21-1 to TRBJ2-7. TRBV21-1 is assigned pseudogene status. CDR3 length: 11 amino acids. The CDR3 DNA reads TGTGCCAGCAGCACGAAATACGAGCAGTACTTC. It translates to CASSTKYEQYF.

Only a few counts were recorded for this clone. The chain is built from TRBV19 and TRBJ1-5; D is perhaps TRBD1 (5 bases). Trimming stripped 1 base from V and 5 bases from J, with 12 bases between. The CDR3 contains 15 residues. Per the germline V gene, CDR1 is LNHDA and CDR2 is SQIVND (reference sequence). CDR3 region: CASSIVGWGDQPQHF. The CDR3 nucleotides read TGTGCCAGTAGTATAGTCGGGTGGGGGGATCAGCCCCAGCATTTT. The complete variable domain, with remaining parts taken from reference TRBV19 and TRBJ1-5, reads DGGITQSPKYLFRKEGQNVTLSCEQNLNHDAMYWYRQDPGQGLRLIYYSQIVNDFQKGDIAEGYSVSREKKESFPLTVTSAQKNPTAFYLCASSIVGWGDQPQHFGDGTRLSIL.

This clone was recorded only once. The chain carries TRBV19 and TRBJ1-2; possibly TRBD1 for D (5 bases). V was shortened by 4 bases and J by 0 bases, with 9 bases between the two germline ends. The CDR3 length is 14 residues. The germline gives CDR1 LNHDA, CDR2 SQIVND (reference sequence). CDR3 DNA sequence: TGTGCCAGTAGTACGCAGGGAGCTAACTATGGCTACACCTTC. Its protein is CASSTQGANYGYTF.

The rearrangement uses TRBV7-9 and TRBJ1-1; no firm D call. The CDR3 length is 11 residues. Germline-derived CDR1 and CDR2 are SEHNR and FQNEAQ (reference sequence). V gave up 3 bases and J gave up 6 bases, with 5 bases separating them. The CDR3 nucleotides are TGTGCCAGCAGCTTCGCCCCTGAAGCTTTCTTT. Translated, it gives CASSFAPEAFF.